Given below is one T cell receptor beta chain in context. This sample was included in a study of Graves' ophthalmopathy and Graves' hyperthyroidism. RNA served as the template for amplifying TCR beta CDR3 regions. HTBI-primed first-round RT-PCR preceded second-round multiplex PCR. TCRdb re-analysed the multiplex PCR reads in MiXCR, keeping a single row per CDR3 protein. The sample records over 450,000 distinct CDR3 sequences, approximately 14% being singletons. The source of this sequence is a woman aged 30 to 39 with Graves' ophthalmopathy. The sample was blood.

In DNA form, the CDR3 reads TGTGCCAGCAAAGGGGGAGCAGGGACGAACACCGGGGAGCTGTTTTTT. This gives the protein CASKGGAGTNTGELFF. The V and J genes are TRBV2 and TRBJ2-2, with D possibly TRBD1 on 6 matching bases. This CDR3 region has 16 residues. Germline V CDR1 and CDR2: SNHLY, FYNNEI. Trimming took 7 bases from V and 0 from J, leaving 15 bases between them.